This T cell receptor beta chain is from a study of blood T cell repertoires in COVID-19. For the study at large: The analysed material was cDNA or gDNA that came from T cells, B-cell-depleted T cells, or PBMCs.

With V trimmed by 1 base and J by 3 bases, 2 bases remained unmatched. This CDR3 has 16 amino acids. Germline V gives CDR1 SGHRS, CDR2 YFSETQ. In the original workflow: Estimation of nucleated cell counts relied on the amplification of reference gene primers. Repertoires were generated with immunoSEQ multiplex PCR, while TCRdb's copy carries only in-frame clones and drops some. V and J calls and clone size come straight from that table; D and trimming were deduced from the DNA. Seen here are 310,000 or so clones, roughly 90% observed once, and the top ten hold under 6.5%. This rearrangement joins TRBV5-1 to TRBJ2-3; 13 nucleotides agree with TRBD2. Material: peripheral blood. This receptor was obtained from a man aged 18 to 35 who had recovered from COVID-19. CDR3 bases: TGCGCCAGCAGCTTGTCGACTAGCGGGGGGACAGATACGCAGTATTTT. Protein: CASSLSTSGGTDTQYF.